The 16 T cell receptor beta chains reported below all come from one sample, sequenced in a study of cytomegalovirus exposure and HLA in healthy donors. The PCR contained 60 Vbeta and 13 Jbeta primers. The method was immunoSEQ multiplex PCR; TCRdb's version includes in-frame clones alone and lacks a portion of them. The profile shows about 87,000 clones, 60% to 80% of them singletons. Sequenced: PBMCs. The receptors shown here come from a woman between 40 and 55 years old in good health and CMV-seronegative.

This clone was observed a few times. V gene TRBV28 combines with J gene TRBJ2-4; 7 nucleotides align to TRBD2. V was pared by 3 bases and J by 0 bases, with 11 bases of the junction left unmatched. Looked up from germline, CDR1 is MDHEN and CDR2 is SYDVKM. The CDR3 sequence is 18 residues long. The CDR3: CASSLAGVRPLAKNIQYF. CDR3 nucleotides: TGTGCCAGCAGTTTGGCGGGGGTTCGACCATTAGCCAAAAACATTCAGTACTTC.

The chain has TRBV9 and TRBJ1-1; D possibly corresponds to TRBD1 (6 bases). Germline CDR1 and CDR2: SGDLS and YYNGEE. The CDR3 contains 15 residues. The V end lost 3 bases, the J end lost 1 base, and 13 bases lay between the germline ends. The CDR3 sequence: CASSAMGGGNTEAFF. Here the CDR3 DNA reads TGTGCCAGCAGCGCGATGGGAGGGGGGAACACTGAAGCTTTCTTT.

The rearrangement uses TRBV30 and TRBJ1-2; the match to TRBD1 covers 7 bases. CDR3 length: 12 residues. Germline V gene sequence: CDR1 GTSNPN, CDR2 SVGIG (reference sequence). The V and J ends lost 3 bases and 5 bases, in that order; junction bases with no gene match: 3. CDR3: CAWRDRLYGYTF. The CDR3 DNA sequence: TGTGCCTGGAGGGACAGGCTGTATGGCTACACCTTC. Variable domain in full (rest from reference TRBV30 and TRBJ1-2): SQTIHQWPATLVQPVGSPLSLECTVEGTSNPNLYWYRQAAGRGLQLLFYSVGIGQISSEVPQNLSASRPQDRQFILSSKKLLLSDSGFYLCAWRDRLYGYTFGSGTRLTVV.

This clone was seen more than once but under ten times. Other DNA sequences in the same sample also yield this CDR3. J is TRBJ2-1 and V is TRBV6-5, with a possible D match to TRBD2 (6 bases). The CDR3 has 15 amino acids. CDR1 MNHEY and CDR2 SVGAGI come from the germline V gene. Trimming removed 0 bases at V and 0 bases at J, with 6 bases between. The CDR3 here is CASSYSGGSYNEQFF. In DNA form, the CDR3 reads TGTGCCAGCAGTTACTCGGGGGGCTCCTACAATGAGCAGTTCTTC.

By share, this clone ranks as large. V usage is TRBV4-3 and J usage is TRBJ2-1, with 8 nucleotides matching TRBD1. The CDR3 loop spans 16 amino acids. Germline V CDR1 and CDR2: LGHNA, YSLEER. The trim removed 3 bases at V and 2 bases at J, leaving 6 bases unmatched. Written as DNA, the CDR3 is TGCGCCAGCAGCCAGGAAGGACAGGGAACCTACAATGAGCAGTTCTTC. Protein: CASSQEGQGTYNEQFF.

This chain uses TRBV5-1 with TRBJ2-1, with 7 bases fitting TRBD2. There are 15 residues in the CDR3. The V gene's germline CDR1 is SGHRS and CDR2 YFSETQ. With 6 bases clipped from V and 7 bases from J, the junction kept 13 bases outside the gene matches. The CDR3 DNA reads as TGCGCCAGCACTCTCTCCGGGACTATAATAAATGAGCAGTTCTTC. The encoded protein is CASTLSGTIINEQFF.

This clone has more than one count but fewer than ten. The chain combines TRBV4-3 with TRBJ1-5; maybe TRBD1 (5 bases). The CDR3 loop spans 15 amino acids. The germline V gene encodes CDR1 LGHNA and CDR2 YSLEER. V lost 0 bases to trimming and J lost 2 bases, with 8 bases between them. The CDR3 sequence is CASSQEARGNQPQHF. The CDR3 coding sequence is TGCGCCAGCAGCCAAGAAGCCAGGGGCAATCAGCCCCAGCATTTT.

This chain connects TRBV7-2 to TRBJ2-5; 7 bases match TRBD2. Trimming cost V 6 bases and J 5 bases; bases outside gene matches: 12. CDR3 length: 15 amino acids. From germline, CDR1 is SGHTA and CDR2 FQGNSA. Here the CDR3 reads CASRPSAGVFETQYF. The CDR3 DNA reads as TGTGCCAGCAGACCAAGCGCGGGGGTGTTCGAGACCCAGTACTTC. The full variable domain, rest sourced from reference TRBV7-2 and TRBJ2-5, is GAGVSQSPSNKVTEKGKDVELRCDPISGHTALYWYRQSLGQGLEFLIYFQGNSAPDKSGLPSDRFSAERTGGSVSTLTIQRTQQEDSAVYLCASRPSAGVFETQYFGPGTRLLVL.

The J gene is TRBJ1-5, the V gene TRBV7-9; D is perhaps TRBD1 (5 bases). The V and J ends lost 4 bases and 9 bases respectively, with 10 bases between them. CDR3 length: 12 amino acids. Germline V gives CDR1 SEHNR, CDR2 FQNEAQ (reference sequence). CDR3 protein: CASSSRGGPQHF. CDR3 sequence (DNA): TGTGCCAGCAGCTCCCGCGGGGGGCCCCAGCATTTT.

The DNA for the CDR3 is TGTGCCAGCAGTGACAAAGGACTCCGGAAGCTCTCTGGAAACACCATATATTTT. It is translated as CASSDKGLRKLSGNTIYF. The V call is TRBV6-4, the J call TRBJ1-3; unclear D gene. The CDR3 runs to 18 residues. Trimming removed 2 bases from V and 0 bases from J, with 17 bases in between. Germline V lookup: CDR1 MRHNA, CDR2 SNTAGT.

The chain recombines TRBV6-1 with TRBJ1-6; tentative D call: TRBD1 (6 bases). This CDR3 is built from 15 residues. In germline, CDR1 is MNHNS, CDR2 SASEGT. V was cut by 2 bases and J by 5 bases, with 10 bases left in between. CDR3 residues: CASSERQVDNSPLHF. The CDR3 DNA reads as TGTGCCAGCAGTGAAAGACAGGTCGATAATTCACCCCTCCACTTT.

For this clone: Distinct nucleotide sequences in the sample also encode this CDR3. The chain couples TRBV7-9 to TRBJ2-7; D is perhaps TRBD2 (5 bases). The CDR3 sequence is 13 residues long. V was cut by 3 bases and J by 0 bases, with 6 bases left in between. Germline V gene data show CDR1 as SEHNR and CDR2 as FQNEAQ (reference sequence). This CDR3 is CASSFAGSYEQYF. DNA of the CDR3: TGTGCCAGCAGCTTCGCGGGCTCCTACGAGCAGTACTTC.

This rearrangement joins TRBV7-9 to TRBJ1-2; TRBD1 might be the D (5 bases). Trimming took off 3 bases at V and 6 bases at J, with 11 bases between the two ends. The CDR3 runs to 13 residues. CDR1 is SEHNR and CDR2 is FQNEAQ in the germline V gene (reference sequence). The CDR3, as DNA: TGTGCCAGCAGCTTCGGGGGAGGGGATGGCTACACCTTC. It encodes CASSFGGGDGYTF.

The V gene is TRBV5-1, the J gene TRBJ2-7; 9 bases match TRBD2. The CDR3 sequence is 14 residues long. Germline-derived CDR1 and CDR2 are SGHRS and YFSETQ. The V segment lost 3 bases and the J segment 3 bases; nucleotides outside the gene matches: 4. CDR3 sequence: CASSSGLANYEQYF. In DNA form, the CDR3 reads TGCGCCAGCAGCTCCGGACTAGCGAACTACGAGCAGTACTTC. The full variable domain, completed using reference TRBV5-1 and TRBJ2-7, is KAGVTQTPRYLIKTRGQQVTLSCSPISGHRSVSWYQQTPGQGLQFLFEYFSETQRNKGNFPGRFSGRQFSNSRSEMNVSTLELGDSALYLCASSSGLANYEQYFGPGTRLTVT.

The chain couples TRBV25-1 to TRBJ2-7; 7 positions match TRBD2. The CDR3 loop spans 12 amino acids. The V gene end was trimmed by 6 bases and the J gene end by 4 bases; junction bases not matched to a gene: 3. Germline lookup yields CDR1 MGHDK and CDR2 SYGVNS. CDR3 DNA sequence: TGTGCCAGCAGGGGGGGGTCTTACGAGCAGTACTTC. This sequence encodes CASRGGSYEQYF.

CDR3 amino acids: CACTVAGGQETQYF. The CDR3 DNA reads as TGTGCCTGCACAGTAGCGGGGGGACAAGAGACCCAGTACTTC. This chain connects TRBV30 to TRBJ2-5; 10 positions agree with TRBD2. CDR3 size: 14 residues. Trimming cost V 6 bases and J 2 bases; bases outside gene matches: 6. Per the germline V gene, CDR1 is GTSNPN and CDR2 is SVGIG (reference sequence).